This section outlines one T cell receptor (beta chain) sequence together with its context. The data were taken from a study of T cell changes during pregnancy in multiple sclerosis. Germline V CDR1 and CDR2: LGHNT, FRNRAP. This CDR3 spans 13 amino acids. V was cut by 5 bases and J by 5 bases, with 10 bases left in between. Here immunoSEQ multiplex PCR was the method, and the copy in TCRdb shows in-frame clones only, minus some. The table shows 30,000 to 40,000 clones, with around 90% occurring only once. The sequence came from a female donor in good health, enrolled as a control in a pregnancy study. This chain links TRBV12-5 with TRBJ1-5; D is undetermined. The sequencing used CD4+ T cells from peripheral blood mononuclear cells, collected in the third trimester of pregnancy. This CDR3 is CASGGSSHQPQHF. CDR3 bases: TGTGCTAGTGGTGGGAGCTCTCATCAGCCCCAGCATTTT.